This T cell receptor beta chain was recovered during a study of blood T cell repertoires in COVID-19. Study details: Researchers got acute and convalescent COVID-19 samples from the United States, Italy and Spain. The cDNA or gDNA used as material had been derived from T cells, B-cell-depleted T cells, or PBMCs.

Study processing details: How many nucleated cells were present was estimated from reference gene primer amplification. The assay was immunoSEQ multiplex PCR, and TCRdb's table has in-frame clones only and misses some. The V and J calls and clone size come from that table; D and trimming were worked out from the DNA. The sample has some 120,000 clones, roughly 88% seen once. This clone has a single count. This CDR3 has 15 amino acids. J gave up 0 bases and V 6 bases, and 4 bases lay outside the gene matches. In germline, CDR1 is MDHEN, CDR2 SYDVKM. The receptor was isolated from a woman of 80 years or more with acute or convalescent COVID-19. The chain couples TRBV28 to TRBJ2-1, with TRBD2 identical over 8 bases. Input material: peripheral blood. CDR3 DNA sequence: TGTGCCAGCAGCAAACTAGCGGACTCCTACAATGAGCAGTTCTTC. It is translated as CASSKLADSYNEQFF.